Following are 21 T cell receptor beta chains from one sample sequenced in a study of cytomegalovirus exposure and HLA in healthy donors. Primers: 60 Vbeta forward and 13 Jbeta reverse. Repertoires were generated with immunoSEQ multiplex PCR, while TCRdb's copy carries only in-frame clones and drops some. Of 60,000 to 75,000 clones listed, about 85% are singletons. Sequences were obtained from PBMCs. The origin of the receptors is a female donor in good health and CMV-seronegative.

The chain combines TRBV7-9 with TRBJ1-3, with 10 bases lining up with TRBD1. CDR1 is SEHNR and CDR2 is FQNEAQ in the germline V gene (reference sequence). The V and J ends lost 5 bases and 6 bases, in that order; junction bases with no gene match: 7. This CDR3 region has 15 residues. The CDR3 DNA sequence: TGTGCCAGCAGCGAGGGACAGGGGAGGGTAAACACCATATATTTT. It yields the protein CASSEGQGRVNTIYF.

The CDR3 sequence: CASSLGRNGGEQETQYF. For the CDR3, the DNA is TGTGCCAGCAGCTTAGGGCGGAACGGGGGTGAACAAGAGACCCAGTACTTC. The chain combines TRBV7-3 with TRBJ2-5, with a weak D call TRBD2 (6 bases). The germline V and J ends were trimmed by 2 bases and 2 bases, with 18 bases remaining between them. The CDR3 sequence is 17 residues long. Germline V gene data show CDR1 as SGHTA and CDR2 as FQGTGA.

The chain links TRBV21-1 to TRBJ2-3; TRBD2, as called in the table, went unchecked against the DNA. TRBV21-1 is deemed a pseudogene. CDR3 length equals 16 residues. CDR3 nucleotides: TGTGCCAGCAGCAACAAGACTAGCGGGAAAACAGATACGCAGTATTTT. Translating gives CASSNKTSGKTDTQYF.

This rearrangement joins TRBV10-2 to TRBJ2-5; TRBD1 matches 10 bases. The trim removed 3 bases at V and 5 bases at J, leaving 15 bases unmatched. The V gene's germline CDR1 is WSHSY and CDR2 SAAADI. CDR3 length: 18 residues. The CDR3 is CASSDTGTGVFKAETQYF. CDR3 DNA sequence: TGCGCCAGCAGTGATACCGGGACAGGGGTTTTCAAGGCCGAGACCCAGTACTTC.

The V and J genes are TRBV13 and TRBJ1-1, with D possibly being TRBD1 (5 bases). The V gene lost 4 bases and the J gene lost 0 bases, with 9 bases spanning the gap. The CDR3 contains 14 residues. The germline V gene has CDR1 PRHDT and CDR2 FYEKMQ (reference sequence). This CDR3 reads CASSSYRMNTEAFF. Here the CDR3 DNA reads TGTGCCAGCAGCTCCTACAGGATGAACACTGAAGCTTTCTTT.

This chain uses TRBV6-5 with TRBJ1-2; D possibly corresponds to TRBD1 (6 bases). CDR3 length: 13 residues. Germline lookup yields CDR1 MNHEY and CDR2 SVGAGI. Trimming removed 5 bases at V and 1 base at J, with 8 bases between. CDR3 amino acids: CASSHRVNYGYTF. In DNA, the CDR3 is TGTGCCAGCAGTCACAGGGTTAACTATGGCTACACCTTC.

The chain joins TRBV5-1 to TRBJ2-3, with 8 nucleotides matching TRBD1. J lost 2 bases, V lost 0 bases, and 5 bases had no gene match. This CDR3 has 16 amino acids. In germline, CDR1 is SGHRS, CDR2 YFSETQ. The DNA of the CDR3 is TGCGCCAGCAGCTTGGGAACAGGGGGGATCACAGATACGCAGTATTTT. Protein sequence: CASSLGTGGITDTQYF.

This CDR3 reads CASSLGTPRGTQYF. CDR3 nucleotide sequence: TGTGCCAGCAGCTTAGGCACTCCTCGGGGTACGCAGTATTTT. This rearrangement joins TRBV11-2 to TRBJ2-3; D perhaps matches TRBD2 (5 bases). CDR3 length: 14 residues. The V end was cut by 1 base, the J end by 8 bases, with 13 bases between. CDR1 and CDR2 from the germline V gene are SGHAT and FQNNGV.

This chain links TRBV5-1 with TRBJ2-2; D unresolved. This CDR3 comprises 14 residues. Trimming stripped 7 bases from V and 0 bases from J, with 10 bases between. CDR1 is SGHRS, CDR2 YFSETQ, per germline. This CDR3 reads CASRQQTNTGELFF. CDR3 nucleotides: TGCGCCAGCCGGCAACAGACGAACACCGGGGAGCTGTTTTTT.

The V gene is TRBV7-3, the J gene TRBJ1-2; 8 bases are a match to TRBD1. This CDR3 is 14 amino acids long. Germline V gene lookup returns CDR1 SGHTA and CDR2 FQGTGA. V lost 6 bases to trimming and J lost 8 bases; unmatched junction nucleotides: 11. Written as DNA, the CDR3 is TGTGCCAGCAGTCGGTATCAGGGGGCAGGGGGCTACACCTTC. Protein sequence: CASSRYQGAGGYTF.

The chain combines TRBV5-6 with TRBJ2-1; TRBD1 agrees at 8 bases. This CDR3 has 15 residues. The ends lost 0 bases at V and 3 bases at J; junction bases unmatched: 2. CDR1 and CDR2 from the germline V gene are SGHDT and YYEEEE. CDR3 amino acids: CASSLGTGGYNEQFF. CDR3 DNA: TGTGCCAGCAGCTTGGGCACAGGGGGCTACAATGAGCAGTTCTTC.

The chain carries TRBV27 and TRBJ1-5; tentatively, D is TRBD1 (5 bases). CDR3 size: 13 residues. Trimming shortened V by 3 bases and J by 11 bases, and 14 bases separated the two germline ends. Germline CDR1 MNHEY, CDR2 SMNVEV (reference sequence). CDR3 residues: CASSLGPHSAQHF. The CDR3 DNA sequence: TGTGCCAGCAGTTTGGGGCCTCATTCGGCCCAGCATTTT.

This clone has only a few counts. This chain links TRBV28 with TRBJ2-7; the D is unclear. The CDR3 totals 11 residues. The germline gives CDR1 MDHEN, CDR2 SYDVKM. The V gene lost 6 bases and the J gene lost 3 bases, with 6 bases spanning the gap. CDR3 in DNA: TGTGCCAGCAGCCTCTACTACGAGCAGTACTTC. The encoded protein is CASSLYYEQYF.

The J gene is TRBJ2-5, the V gene TRBV19; 8 bases map to TRBD1. CDR1 and CDR2 from the germline V gene are LNHDA and SQIVND (reference sequence). V trimming: 4 bases; J trimming: 5 bases; junction bases outside the gene matches: 6. CDR3 length: 14 amino acids. The CDR3 sequence is CASSNRGAWETQYF. Here the CDR3 DNA reads TGTGCCAGTAGTAACAGGGGGGCTTGGGAGACCCAGTACTTC.

The J gene is TRBJ2-5, the V gene TRBV5-6; a possible D gene is TRBD1 (6 bases). The J call may be faulty, since TRBJ2-7 better matches the DNA end. The CDR3 loop spans 13 amino acids. CDR1 SGHDT and CDR2 YYEEEE come from the germline V gene. The CDR3, as DNA: TGTGCCAGCAGCCTTGGACAGTCCTACGAGCAGTACTTC. This codes for CASSLGQSYEQYF.

V is TRBV6-6 and J is TRBJ2-7, with D possibly being TRBD1 (5 bases). Germline-derived CDR1 and CDR2 are MNHNY and SVGAGI (reference sequence). The V end was cut by 6 bases, the J end by 2 bases, with 11 bases between. CDR3 length: 13 residues. This CDR3 reads CASSHGQTYEQYF. The CDR3 coding sequence is TGTGCCAGCAGCCACGGACAAACCTACGAGCAGTACTTC.

The chain is built from TRBV4-2 and TRBJ2-5; D may be TRBD2 (6 bases). The CDR3 consists of 15 residues. The germline gives CDR1 LGHNA, CDR2 YNFKEQ. V was pared by 0 bases and J by 2 bases, with 10 bases between. CDR3 protein: CASSQDRERQETQYF. For the CDR3, the DNA is TGTGCCAGCAGCCAAGATCGGGAGCGTCAAGAGACCCAGTACTTC.

V usage is TRBV18 and J usage is TRBJ2-5; D not resolved. CDR1 is KGHSH, CDR2 LQKENI, per germline. This CDR3 has 14 residues. Trimming removed 0 bases from V and 1 base from J, with 6 bases in between. The CDR3 region has the DNA TGTGCCAGCTCACCACCGGCGGTCCAAGAGACCCAGTACTTC. Protein product: CASSPPAVQETQYF.

CDR3 sequence: CASSGGGQGPGNSNQPQHF. As DNA, the CDR3 is TGTGCCAGCAGTGGGGGGGGACAGGGGCCCGGCAATAGCAATCAGCCCCAGCATTTT. The chain is built from TRBV6-1 and TRBJ1-5; 10 bases are shared with TRBD1. Looked up from germline, CDR1 is MNHNS and CDR2 is SASEGT. Trimming cost V 4 bases and J 0 bases; bases outside gene matches: 12. The CDR3 covers 19 residues.

This chain links TRBV10-1 with TRBJ2-3, with 9 positions matching TRBD2. The CDR3 is made up of 15 amino acids. Germline CDR1 reads WNHNN; CDR2 reads SYGVQD (reference sequence). Trimming at V came to 3 bases and at J to 3 bases, leaving 4 bases not matched to a gene. This CDR3 reads CASSDFAGGTDTQYF. The CDR3 nucleotides are TGCGCCAGCAGTGATTTTGCGGGGGGGACAGATACGCAGTATTTT.

The gene calls are TRBV2 and TRBJ2-7; D uncertain. The CDR3 totals 12 residues. Between the trimmed V and J ends, which lost 2 bases and 6 bases, there was a span of 8 bases. Germline CDR1 SNHLY, CDR2 FYNNEI. The CDR3 nucleotides are TGTGCCAGCAGTGAACTAGGTAGCGAGCAGTACTTC. It specifies CASSELGSEQYF.